These T cell receptor beta chains were read from a single sample in a study of cytomegalovirus exposure and HLA in healthy donors. Assay used: immunoSEQ multiplex PCR; TCRdb lists only in-frame clones, some missing. This sample has about 57,000 clones, with 72% found just once. The sample consisted of PBMCs. All receptors come from a woman aged 45-65 years in good health and CMV-seronegative. The CDR3 runs from the conserved cysteine through the conserved F or W. D genes are given only for firm matches. For some rows the clone size is stated as once, few or many, or as a class when expanded; others skip it.

-	TRBV15	TRBJ1-1	-	TGTGCCACCAGCAGACAGGTCCTCAACACTGAAGCTTTCTTT	CATSRQVLNTEAFF
-	TRBV7-9	TRBJ1-5	-	TGTGCCAGCAGCTTAGAGATGGCAGGAAATCAGCCCCAGCATTTT	CASSLEMAGNQPQHF
-	TRBV6-5	TRBJ1-6	-	TGTGCCACCGGTAGCTCCTATAATTCACCCCTCCACTTT	CATGSSYNSPLHF
-	TRBV28	TRBJ1-2	-	TGTGCCACCGGGCGGGAGGAGGGGAACTATGGCTACACCTTC	CATGREEGNYGYTF
-	TRBV2	TRBJ2-7	-	TGTGCCAGCAGCCCCACCTACGAGCAGTACTTC	CASSPTYEQYF
-	TRBV7-9	TRBJ2-1	TRBD2	TGTGCCAGCAGCTTTAGCGGGGGCTACCACAATGAGCAGTTCTTC	CASSFSGGYHNEQFF
-	TRBV5-1	TRBJ2-1	TRBD2	TGCGCCAGCAGCTTGGCGGGGGGGCTTTCCTACAATGAGCAGTTCTTC	CASSLAGGLSYNEQFF
-	TRBV9	TRBJ2-7	TRBD2	TGTGCCAGCAGCGTAGGTTTGGCTAGCGGGAAGATAGCCTACGAGCAGTACTTC	CASSVGLASGKIAYEQYF
-	TRBV11-2	TRBJ1-5	TRBD1	TGTGCCAGCAGCCTCAGGACAGGGGACGGCAATCAGCCCCAGCATTTT	CASSLRTGDGNQPQHF
large	TRBV6-4	TRBJ2-6	-	TGTGCCAGCAGTGAGACCGTAGGGGGCTCTGGGGCCAACGTCCTGACTTTC	CASSETVGGSGANVLTF
-	TRBV19	TRBJ1-5	TRBD1	TGTGCCAGTAGCCTGACAGGGATTCAGCCCCAGCATTTT	CASSLTGIQPQHF
-	TRBV29-1	TRBJ1-1	TRBD1	TGCAGCGCGGACAGGGGAATGAACACTGAAGCTTTCTTT	CSADRGMNTEAFF
-	TRBV4-1	TRBJ2-5	-	TGCGCCAGCAGCCAAGATAACGGGCTAGCGTCCTCACTACAAGAGACCCAGTACTTC	CASSQDNGLASSLQETQYF
-	TRBV7-2	TRBJ2-7	TRBD1	TGTGCCAGCAGCTACCAGGGACAGGGTCTCTACGAGCAGTACTTC	CASSYQGQGLYEQYF
-	TRBV18	TRBJ2-5	TRBD1	TGTGCCAGCTCTACAGGGGAAGAGACCCAGTACTTC	CASSTGEETQYF
few	TRBV2	TRBJ1-2	-	TGTGCCAGCAGTGAAGCGCTTTACAGCTATGGCTACACCTTC	CASSEALYSYGYTF
-	TRBV7-3	TRBJ2-1	TRBD1	TGTGCCAGCAGCCCAGGACAGGGCTGGGAGCAGTTCTTC	CASSPGQGWEQFF
-	TRBV5-1	TRBJ2-5	TRBD2	TGCGCCAGCAGCGTGGGACTAGCGGGGGCCGTCCAAGAGACCCAGTACTTC	CASSVGLAGAVQETQYF
-	TRBV5-6	TRBJ2-5	TRBD1	TGTGCCAGCAGCCTAGTTTTAGGGGGCGGGGAGACCCAGTACTTC	CASSLVLGGGETQYF
-	TRBV5-1	TRBJ1-1	TRBD1	TGCGCCAGCAGCTTTGGGACAGGGAACACTGAAGCTTTCTTT	CASSFGTGNTEAFF
-	TRBV9	TRBJ2-5	-	TGTGCCAGCAGCGTAGTGAACGGGGGGCCGCAAGAGACCCAGTACTTC	CASSVVNGGPQETQYF
-	TRBV18	TRBJ2-3	TRBD2	TGTGCCAGCTCACGACTAGCGGGGGGCGCTAGCACAGATACGCAGTATTTT	CASSRLAGGASTDTQYF
few	TRBV29-1	TRBJ2-5	TRBD1	TGCAGCGTCGACAGGGGGCGAGAGACCCAGTACTTC	CSVDRGRETQYF
few	TRBV19	TRBJ2-7	-	TGTGCCAGTAGTATCTCCGGGTCCTACGAGCAGTACTTC	CASSISGSYEQYF
few	TRBV7-7	TRBJ2-1	TRBD1	TGTGCTAGCAGCCCAGGACAGGCCAATGAGCAGTTCTTC	CASSPGQANEQFF
-	TRBV6-5	TRBJ1-5	-	TGTGCCAGCAGTTCGAGGGAAAGCAATCAGCCCCAGCATTTT	CASSSRESNQPQHF
-	TRBV6-6	TRBJ2-7	-	TGTGCCAGCAGTTACTCCGGGGGACGCGAGCAGTACTTC	CASSYSGGREQYF
-	TRBV11-2	TRBJ2-7	-	TGTGCCAGCAGCCACCGGCTAGTCGAGCAGTACTTC	CASSHRLVEQYF
-	TRBV5-1	TRBJ2-3	TRBD1	TGCGCCAGCAGCTGGGACAGGAGCACAGATACGCAGTATTTT	CASSWDRSTDTQYF
few	TRBV11-2	TRBJ2-1	-	TGTGCCAGCAGCTTAGCTCCACCCCCTGAGTACAATGAGCAGTTCTTC	CASSLAPPPEYNEQFF
-	TRBV27	TRBJ2-5	TRBD2	TGTGCCAGCAGGATAGGGGAGGGTTGGGAGACCCAGTACTTC	CASRIGEGWETQYF
-	TRBV27	TRBJ1-3	TRBD1	TGTGCCAGCCGTGGACAGGGGAGCTCTGGAAACACCATATATTTT	CASRGQGSSGNTIYF
few	TRBV19	TRBJ2-2	-	TGTGCCAGTAGTATTTCGGTAACCGGGGAGCTGTTTTTT	CASSISVTGELFF
-	TRBV2	TRBJ1-2	-	TGTGCCAGCAGAATATCGGGGGGCGACTACACCTTC	CASRISGGDYTF
-	TRBV2	TRBJ2-3	-	TGTGCCAGCGAACGAATCGGACAATACACAGATACGCAGTATTTT	CASERIGQYTDTQYF
-	TRBV28	TRBJ1-2	-	TGTGCCAGCAGTTTCGACAGGACAGCTAACTATGGCTACACCTTC	CASSFDRTANYGYTF
-	TRBV28	TRBJ1-2	TRBD1	TGTGCCAGCACCTCCCGGGACAGGGAGTATGGCTACACCTTC	CASTSRDREYGYTF
-	TRBV6-4	TRBJ1-1	-	TGTGCCAGCAGACAGCTATGGTACACTGAAGCTTTCTTT	CASRQLWYTEAFF
medium-sized	TRBV6-1	TRBJ2-7	-	TGTGCCAGCAGTGGACGGACAGTCTCCTACGAGCAGTACTTC	CASSGRTVSYEQYF
few	TRBV19	TRBJ1-4	TRBD1	TGTGCCAGTAGCCCTCTCGCCCTGACAGGGGGCCGAGAAAAACTGTTTTTT	CASSPLALTGGREKLFF
-	TRBV9	TRBJ1-3	-	TGTGCCAGCAGCGTAACAGGGCTGGCTGGAAACACCATATATTTT	CASSVTGLAGNTIYF
-	TRBV7-3	TRBJ2-2	TRBD2	TGTGCCAGCAGCATATCACTAGCGGGCGACGGGGAGCTGTTTTTT	CASSISLAGDGELFF
-	TRBV15	TRBJ1-2	-	TGTGCCACCAGCCGACAGGAGAACTATGGCTACACCTTC	CATSRQENYGYTF
-	TRBV7-9	TRBJ1-6	-	TGTGCCAGCAACCATAATGAGGCTCGCCCCGATAATTCACCCCTCCACTTT	CASNHNEARPDNSPLHF
few	TRBV7-2	TRBJ1-3	-	TGTGCCAGCAGCTTAGTTAGCGTCTCTGGAAACACCATATATTTT	CASSLVSVSGNTIYF
-	TRBV5-5	TRBJ2-7	TRBD2	TGTGCCAGCAGCTTGGAACTAGCGGTTTTGGAGCAGTACTTC	CASSLELAVLEQYF
-	TRBV10-1	TRBJ1-1	-	TGCGCCAGCAGTGAGTCGGGCCCGAACACTGAAGCTTTCTTT	CASSESGPNTEAFF
-	TRBV20-1	TRBJ2-5	-	TGCAGTGCTAGAGTGGCCGAGACCCAGTACTTC	CSARVAETQYF
-	TRBV5-4	TRBJ2-5	-	TGTGCCAGCAGCCCCTGGGCAGCACAAGAGACCCAGTACTTC	CASSPWAAQETQYF
-	TRBV2	TRBJ1-5	-	TGTGCCAGCAGTCTACAGGTGGGGAATCAGCCCCAGCATTTT	CASSLQVGNQPQHF
-	TRBV2	TRBJ1-2	TRBD1	TGTGCCAGCAGTGAACCGGGCCAGGGGGCGCATGGCTACACCTTC	CASSEPGQGAHGYTF
-	TRBV5-6	TRBJ1-3	TRBD1	TGTGCCAGCAGCGTTACAGGGGCTGGAAACACCATATATTTT	CASSVTGAGNTIYF
-	TRBV6-5	TRBJ2-7	-	TGTGCCAGCAGTTCGTTCCCGTCGGGCGAGCAGTACTTC	CASSSFPSGEQYF
few	TRBV6-5	TRBJ1-1	TRBD1	TGTGCCAGCGAAGGGACAGGGGGCACTGAAGCTTTCTTT	CASEGTGGTEAFF
-	TRBV9	TRBJ1-2	-	TGTGCCAGCAGCCCTAGTAAGGGGGGCTACACCTTC	CASSPSKGGYTF
-	TRBV5-6	TRBJ1-6	TRBD1	TGTGCCAGCAGCTCGTGGGACAGGGCGGGTAATTCACCCCTCCACTTT	CASSSWDRAGNSPLHF